The 16 T cell receptor beta chains given below trace back to one sample, sequenced in a study of metastatic and nonmetastatic thyroid tumors (TCRdb year 2020). Before undergoing thyroid surgery, none of the patients had been given any kind of treatment. Library creation used PCR. The instrument was an Illumina HiSeq 4000. TCRdb took the public reads, trimmed them with fastp at Q25, ran MiXCR for clone calling and kept in-frame beta chains. This sample is represented by more than 13,000 clones; roughly 12% of them were singletons. Together, the top ten hold roughly 15% of the sample. Sequenced sample: blood. Source of these receptors: a female donor with papillary thyroid cancer or a benign thyroid nodule (not recorded which). Some clones in this sample may be carry-over from other donors' samples.

This clone occurred a few times. CDR3: CASSFVMSSGKDEQFF. As DNA, the CDR3 is TGTGCCAGCAGTTTTGTGATGTCTAGTGGGAAAGATGAGCAGTTCTTC. V gene TRBV12-3 or TRBV12-4 combines with J gene TRBJ2-1; no clear D gene. The V and J ends lost 3 bases and 8 bases respectively, with 20 bases between them. The CDR3 extends over 16 amino acids.

This clone was recorded many times. The chain employs TRBV2 and TRBJ1-2, with 7 bases matching TRBD1. The CDR3 covers 15 residues. Germline V CDR1 and CDR2: SNHLY, FYNNEI. V lost 3 bases, J lost 8 bases, and 12 bases stayed unmatched. CDR3 nucleotides: TGTGCCAGCAGTGACAGGGGGGCCGCTCTGGGAGGCTACACCTTC. Translation: CASSDRGAALGGYTF.

Remarks on this clone: The junction shows a germline mismatch at one end, possibly a read error. This sequence joins TRBV27 and TRBJ1-1, with TRBD1 matching 7 bases. Germline loops: CDR1 MNHEY, CDR2 SMNVEV (reference sequence). This CDR3 has 14 residues. CDR3 amino acids: CATSLGGRRTEAFF. The CDR3 DNA is TGTGCCACCAGTTTAGGGGGCCGCCGCACTGAAGCTTTCTTT.

This clone was observed a handful of times. This chain connects TRBV12-3 or TRBV12-4 to TRBJ2-3; D gene uncertain. The length of the CDR3 is 11 residues. The ends were cut back, 3 bases at V and 4 bases at J, with 2 bases in the middle. CDR3 protein: CASSFADTQYF. The CDR3 bases are TGTGCCAGCAGTTTCGCAGATACGCAGTATTTT.

This clone is medium-sized (0.01 to 0.1%) within its sample. The rearrangement links TRBV6-1 to TRBJ2-1, with 7 bases aligning to TRBD1. This CDR3 is 13 amino acids long. The germline gives CDR1 MNHNS, CDR2 SASEGT. After removal of 6 bases from V and 3 bases from J, the junction contained 2 bases not matched to a gene. The CDR3 region is CASSRTGYNEQFF. The CDR3 DNA reads as TGTGCCAGCAGCAGGACAGGCTACAATGAGCAGTTCTTC.

This clone showed up many times. The CDR3 sequence: CASSLGDGEQYF. The CDR3 DNA reads as TGTGCCAGCAGCTTAGGGGATGGAGAGCAGTACTTC. This sequence joins TRBV11-2 and TRBJ2-7; D gene ambiguous. V gave up 1 base and J gave up 7 bases, with 8 bases separating them. Germline CDR1 is SGHAT and CDR2 is FQNNGV. The CDR3 covers 12 residues.

This clone was seen many times. A much larger clone lies one base from this, so it may be a read error. Other DNA sequences in this specimen translate into the identical CDR3. The gene calls are TRBV5-1 and TRBJ2-6; a possible D gene is TRBD1 (6 bases). This CDR3 has 17 residues. Germline V gene data show CDR1 as SGHRS and CDR2 as YFSETQ. V was pared by 1 base and J by 0 bases, with 11 bases between. The CDR3 DNA is TGCGCCAGCAGCTTGACAGGGCCAAGCTCTGGGGCCAACGTCCTGACTTTC. This sequence encodes CASSLTGPSSGANVLTF. The full variable domain, completed using reference TRBV5-1 and TRBJ2-6, is KAGVTQTPRYLIKTRGQQVTLSCSPISGHRSVSWYQQTPGQGLQFLFEYFSETQRNKGNFPGRFSGRQFSNSRSEMNVSTLELGDSALYLCASSLTGPSSGANVLTFGAGSRLTVL.

In its sample, this clone ranks as medium-sized (0.01 to 0.1%). V usage is TRBV28 and J usage is TRBJ1-1, with 7 bases fitting TRBD1. Germline V gives CDR1 MDHEN, CDR2 SYDVKM. The CDR3 has 15 amino acids. V was clipped by 3 bases and J by 1 base; unmatched bases: 5. This CDR3 is CASSFPGTANTEAFF. CDR3 in DNA: TGTGCCAGCAGTTTCCCCGGGACAGCGAACACTGAAGCTTTCTTT.

This clone was found many times. The J gene is TRBJ2-7, the V gene TRBV20-1, with a tentative D call TRBD1 (6 bases). Trimming took 6 bases from V and 0 from J, leaving 12 bases between them. CDR1 is DFQATT, CDR2 SNEGSKA, per germline (reference sequence). The CDR3 extends over 13 amino acids. The DNA for the CDR3 is TGCAGTGCCCGGGACACAAACTCCTACGAGCAGTACTTC. The encoded protein is CSARDTNSYEQYF.

Details on this clone: One junction end does not reproduce the germline sequence, and a read error may be involved. The gene calls are TRBV7-8 and TRBJ1-2, with D maybe TRBD1 (6 bases). The germline gives CDR1 SGHVS, CDR2 FQNEAQ. This CDR3 comprises 13 residues. This CDR3 is CACRLWTDYRYTF. In DNA, the CDR3 is TGTGCCTGCAGATTATGGACAGATTATCGCTACACCTTC.

There are a few counts of this clone. The rearrangement links TRBV5-4 to TRBJ1-3, with 9 positions matching TRBD1. Germline V gene sequence: CDR1 SGHNT, CDR2 YYREEE (reference sequence). Trimming removed 5 bases from V and 6 bases from J; junction bases left unmatched: 6. The CDR3 has 14 residues. The CDR3: CASSRDRAVNTIYF. The CDR3 DNA is TGTGCCAGCAGTCGGGACAGGGCTGTAAACACCATATATTTT.

The gene calls are TRBV19 and TRBJ1-2; possibly TRBD1 for D (5 bases). The V end lost 3 bases, the J end lost 10 bases, and 18 bases lay between the germline ends. Germline CDR1 is LNHDA and CDR2 is SQIVND (reference sequence). The CDR3 loop spans 14 amino acids. The CDR3 sequence is CASSMGGDRRHYTF. The DNA for the CDR3 is TGTGCCAGTAGTATGGGGGGGGATCGACGGCACTACACCTTC. The full variable domain, with the rest looked up from reference TRBV19 and TRBJ1-2, is DGGITQSPKYLFRKEGQNVTLSCEQNLNHDAMYWYRQDPGQGLRLIYYSQIVNDFQKGDIAEGYSVSREKKESFPLTVTSAQKNPTAFYLCASSMGGDRRHYTFGSGTRLTVV.

Concerning this clone itself: A junction end diverges from the germline sequence, so it may reflect a read error. The chain is built from TRBV11-2 and TRBJ1-1; D is ambiguous. There are 16 residues in the CDR3. Germline lookup yields CDR1 SGHAT and CDR2 FQNNGV. The CDR3 reads CASSLEGSGGVPRALF. CDR3 sequence (DNA): TGTGCCAGCAGCTTAGAAGGTTCGGGTGGGGTACCCCGAGCTTTATTT.

At least ten counts were recorded for this clone. The chain couples TRBV7-9 to TRBJ1-5; a weak D match, TRBD1 (5 bases). The CDR3 loop spans 14 amino acids. The V gene's germline CDR1 is SEHNR and CDR2 FQNEAQ (reference sequence). The V end was cut by 2 bases, the J end by 3 bases, with 8 bases between. Here the CDR3 DNA reads TGTGCCAGCAGCTTAAGCAGGGACAATCAGCCCCAGCATTTT. It translates to CASSLSRDNQPQHF.

J is TRBJ1-1 and V is TRBV6-5; weak D call: TRBD1 (5 bases). The germline V gene has CDR1 MNHEY and CDR2 SVGAGI. The CDR3 consists of 13 residues. V dropped 4 bases and J dropped 4 bases, with 10 bases sitting between them. The CDR3 here is CASSSRQSTEAFF. The CDR3 DNA is TGTGCCAGCAGTTCGAGACAGTCCACTGAAGCTTTCTTT.

This clone occurred many times. The chain links TRBV20-1 to TRBJ2-1, with 13 bases aligning to TRBD2. The germline V gene encodes CDR1 DFQATT and CDR2 SNEGSKA (reference sequence). Trimming cost V 3 bases and J 9 bases; bases outside gene matches: 20. This CDR3 has 19 amino acids. CDR3: CSARLSGVGTSGTLGEQFF. CDR3 sequence (DNA): TGCAGTGCTAGGTTGTCTGGGGTCGGGACTAGCGGGACCCTGGGTGAGCAGTTCTTC.